This T cell receptor (beta chain) was sequenced during a study of blood T cell repertoires in COVID-19. Across about 22 US areas, participants ranged in age from 18 to 89 years. Cohort placement rested on clinical history that participants reported themselves. Cohort 3 donors were reported recovered after two negative PCRs, clearance, or symptom resolution. The CDR3 totals 13 residues. Germline CDR1 SEHNR, CDR2 FQNEAQ (reference sequence). The V and J ends lost 5 bases and 3 bases respectively, with 8 bases between them. Profiled with immunoSEQ multiplex PCR; TCRdb holds only in-frame clones, not every one. The sample records some 110,000 clones, roughly 84% being singletons.

The chain recombines TRBV7-9 with TRBJ1-5, with unresolved D. This clonotype originated in a woman aged 30 to 39 who had recovered from COVID-19. The sequencing sample was made of PBMCs or T cells enriched from blood (not recorded which). CDR3 region: CASSPGTNQPQHF. The DNA for the CDR3 is TGTGCCAGCAGCCCAGGTACCAATCAGCCCCAGCATTTT.